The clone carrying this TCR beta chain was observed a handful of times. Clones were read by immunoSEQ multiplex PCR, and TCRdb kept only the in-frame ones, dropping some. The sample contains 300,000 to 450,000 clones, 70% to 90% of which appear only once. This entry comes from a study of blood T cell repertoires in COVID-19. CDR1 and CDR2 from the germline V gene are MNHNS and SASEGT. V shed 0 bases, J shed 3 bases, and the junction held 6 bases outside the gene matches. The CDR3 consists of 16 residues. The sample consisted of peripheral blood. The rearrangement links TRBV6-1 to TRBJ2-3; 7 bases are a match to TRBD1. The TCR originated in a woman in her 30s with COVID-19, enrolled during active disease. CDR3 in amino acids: CASSEAPGGGTDTQYF. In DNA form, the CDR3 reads TGTGCCAGCAGTGAAGCTCCAGGGGGTGGGACAGATACGCAGTATTTT.